The 23 T cell receptor beta chains reported below all come from one sample, sequenced in a study of blood T cell repertoires in COVID-19. Clones were sequenced by immunoSEQ multiplex PCR, and TCRdb holds only the in-frame ones, with some missing. This sample carries around 150,000 clones, 70% to 90% of them seen once, and the ten largest clones take approximately 3%. The sequencing sample was made of peripheral blood. These receptors were obtained from a man between 60 and 70 years old with acute or convalescent COVID-19.

This sequence joins TRBV9 and TRBJ2-3, with 8 bases aligning to TRBD2. CDR1 is SGDLS, CDR2 YYNGEE, per germline. V was pared by 3 bases and J by 5 bases, with 17 bases of the junction left unmatched. The CDR3 length is 18 residues. The CDR3 region is CASSASTSSGGPLDTQYF. The DNA for the CDR3 is TGTGCCAGCAGCGCATCTACCTCATCGGGGGGGCCGTTAGATACGCAGTATTTT.

CDR3 sequence: CASRIRGDNSPLHF. CDR3 sequence (DNA): TGCGCCAGCAGAATCAGGGGAGATAATTCACCCCTCCACTTT. The chain carries TRBV5-1 and TRBJ1-6, with D possibly TRBD1 on 6 matching bases. From germline, CDR1 is SGHRS and CDR2 YFSETQ. The CDR3 is made up of 14 amino acids. Trimming removed 5 bases at V and 5 bases at J, with 11 bases between.

This sequence joins TRBV12-1 and TRBJ2-2; TRBD2, the table's D call, lacks a check against the DNA. TRBV12-1 is deemed a pseudogene. The CDR3 runs to 14 residues. CDR3 DNA sequence: TGTGCCAGCAACTTACCGGGGAACACCGGGGAGCTGTTTTTT. It codes for CASNLPGNTGELFF.

This clone was found once. This chain uses TRBV19 with TRBJ2-2, with TRBD2 matching 11 bases. V shed 9 bases and J 4 bases; nucleotides not matched to a gene: 7. This CDR3 contains 15 residues. Germline-derived CDR1 and CDR2 are LNHDA and SQIVND (reference sequence). CDR3 sequence: CASLTSGGVTGELFF. The CDR3 nucleotides are TGTGCCAGCCTAACTAGCGGGGGAGTCACCGGGGAGCTGTTTTTT.

The J gene is TRBJ1-6, the V gene TRBV5-1, with 7 bases that match TRBD1. This CDR3 is 16 amino acids long. V lost 4 bases and J lost 2; bases outside the gene matches: 6. CDR1 is SGHRS, CDR2 YFSETQ, per germline. The CDR3 protein is CASSVDRVAYNSPLHF. CDR3 nucleotide sequence: TGCGCCAGCAGCGTCGACAGGGTTGCCTATAATTCACCCCTCCACTTT.

V is TRBV7-8 and J is TRBJ1-4; tentative D call: TRBD1 (6 bases). Looked up from germline, CDR1 is SGHVS and CDR2 is FQNEAQ. The CDR3 totals 15 residues. V gave up 2 bases and J gave up 2 bases, with 9 bases separating them. The CDR3 nucleotides are TGTGCCAGCAGCTTATTAACAGGGACTAATGAAAAACTGTTTTTT. This codes for CASSLLTGTNEKLFF.

The chain joins TRBV11-2 to TRBJ2-2; D is perhaps TRBD1 (6 bases). Germline CDR1 is SGHAT and CDR2 is FQNNGV. The CDR3 consists of 14 residues. V lost 5 bases to trimming and J lost 7 bases, with 14 bases between them. The CDR3 here is CASSPWTVNGELFF. CDR3 coding DNA: TGTGCCAGCAGCCCCTGGACAGTGAACGGGGAGCTGTTTTTT.

CDR3 sequence reads: CASSSWTANTEAFF. DNA for the CDR3: TGTGCCAGCAGCTCCTGGACAGCGAACACTGAAGCTTTCTTT. This sequence joins TRBV11-2 and TRBJ1-1; weak D call: TRBD1 (6 bases). V was cut by 4 bases and J by 1 base, with 10 bases left in between. The CDR3 has 14 amino acids. CDR1 is SGHAT and CDR2 is FQNNGV in the germline V gene. Full variable domain (outside the CDR3, taken from reference TRBV11-2 and TRBJ1-1): EAGVAQSPRYKIIEKRQSVAFWCNPISGHATLYWYQQILGQGPKLLIQFQNNGVVDDSQLPKDRFSAERLKGVDSTLKIQPAKLEDSAVYLCASSSWTANTEAFFGQGTRLTVV.

The gene calls are TRBV6-5 and TRBJ1-6; D is perhaps TRBD1 (5 bases). The V and J ends lost 8 bases and 3 bases respectively, with 8 bases between them. Germline V gene lookup returns CDR1 MNHEY and CDR2 SVGAGI. The CDR3 covers 13 residues. The CDR3 loop reads CASGGFYNSPLHF. The CDR3 DNA is TGTGCCAGCGGGGGGTTCTATAATTCACCCCTCCACTTT.

The chain links TRBV6-2 or TRBV6-3 to TRBJ1-6, with D unresolved. Between the trimmed V and J ends, which lost 4 bases and 7 bases, there was a span of 5 bases. Germline V lookup: CDR1 MNHEY, CDR2 SVGEGT. CDR3 length: 12 amino acids. DNA for the CDR3: TGTGCCAGCAGTTTCCCGAATTCACCCCTCCACTTT. It is translated as CASSFPNSPLHF.

The gene calls are TRBV6-2 or TRBV6-3 and TRBJ1-2; TRBD1 is a possible D gene (5 bases). The CDR3 length is 14 residues. Per the germline V gene, CDR1 is MNHEY and CDR2 is SVGEGT. Trimming took 1 base from V and 4 from J, leaving 10 bases between them. In DNA form, the CDR3 reads TGTGCCAGCAGTTACTACCAGGGTTCCTATGGCTACACCTTC. Translated, it gives CASSYYQGSYGYTF.

This clone occurred once. V and J are TRBV29-1 and TRBJ2-7, with a weak D call TRBD1 (5 bases). V was trimmed by 4 bases and J by 7 bases, leaving 11 bases between them. This CDR3 spans 11 amino acids. Germline V gene sequence: CDR1 SQVTM, CDR2 ANQGSEA. In DNA form, the CDR3 reads TGCAGCGTTGTGTCAGGGCAAGAGCAGTACTTC. Amino acids: CSVVSGQEQYF.

The chain has TRBV11-2 and TRBJ1-1, with TRBD1 matching over 8 bases. The length of the CDR3 is 15 residues. V was clipped by 0 bases and J by 11 bases; unmatched bases: 11. The germline CDR1 and CDR2 sequences are SGHAT and FQNNGV. CDR3 residues: CASSLEAGGSRHAFF. The DNA for the CDR3 is TGTGCCAGCAGCTTAGAGGCAGGGGGCAGCCGTCATGCTTTCTTT.

The genes are TRBV6-5 and TRBJ1-2, with D perhaps matching TRBD1 (6 bases). The germline V gene has CDR1 MNHEY and CDR2 SVGAGI. This CDR3 is built from 14 residues. The V end lost 5 bases, the J end lost 7 bases, and 17 bases lay between the germline ends. CDR3 DNA: TGTGCCAGCAGTCCTCAGGGGTTCCCTGGTGGCTACACCTTC. Translated: CASSPQGFPGGYTF.

The genes are TRBV18 and TRBJ2-3; D might be TRBD2 (6 bases). The CDR3 covers 15 residues. Between the trimmed V and J ends, which lost 3 bases and 2 bases, there was a span of 12 bases. CDR1 and CDR2 (germline): KGHSH, LQKENI. The CDR3 bases are TGTGCCAGCTCACCGATTAGCGGATCCACAGATACGCAGTATTTT. This encodes CASSPISGSTDTQYF. Looking up the rest from reference TRBV18 and TRBJ2-3 gives the full variable domain: NAGVMQNPRHLVRRRGQEARLRCSPMKGHSHVYWYRQLPEEGLKFMVYLQKENIIDESGMPKERFSAEFPKEGPSILRIQQVVRGDSAAYFCASSPISGSTDTQYFGPGTRLTVL.

The CDR3 nucleotides are TGTGCCACCGCCCGACAGTCCTATAATTCACCCCTCCACTTT. Amino acids: CATARQSYNSPLHF. The chain recombines TRBV6-5 with TRBJ1-6; maybe TRBD1 (5 bases). The germline V gene encodes CDR1 MNHEY and CDR2 SVGAGI. The length of the CDR3 is 14 residues. V was clipped by 10 bases and J by 1 base, with 11 bases between them.

The chain has TRBV18 and TRBJ1-2; no clear D gene. Per the germline V gene, CDR1 is KGHSH and CDR2 is LQKENI. The CDR3 loop spans 14 amino acids. Trimming took off 8 bases at V and 2 bases at J, with 15 bases between the two ends. The CDR3, as DNA: TGTGCCAGCGCTACGGAACAGTTGAACTATGGCTACACCTTC. Residues: CASATEQLNYGYTF. The entire variable domain, with the rest obtained from reference TRBV18 and TRBJ1-2, is as follows: NAGVMQNPRHLVRRRGQEARLRCSPMKGHSHVYWYRQLPEEGLKFMVYLQKENIIDESGMPKERFSAEFPKEGPSILRIQQVVRGDSAAYFCASATEQLNYGYTFGSGTRLTVV.

CDR3 coding DNA: TGCGCCAGCAGCTTGGGAACGAGGTACACCTACGAGCAGTACTTC. Translation: CASSLGTRYTYEQYF. V gene TRBV5-1 combines with J gene TRBJ2-7; D is undetermined. This CDR3 is 15 amino acids long. Trimming stripped 0 bases from V and 2 bases from J, with 12 bases between. Germline CDR1 is SGHRS and CDR2 is YFSETQ. The variable domain in full, completed from reference TRBV5-1 and TRBJ2-7, reads KAGVTQTPRYLIKTRGQQVTLSCSPISGHRSVSWYQQTPGQGLQFLFEYFSETQRNKGNFPGRFSGRQFSNSRSEMNVSTLELGDSALYLCASSLGTRYTYEQYFGPGTRLTVT.

The rearrangement links TRBV6-6 to TRBJ2-3, with D perhaps matching TRBD2 (6 bases). The germline V gene has CDR1 MNHNY and CDR2 SVGAGI (reference sequence). Deletions cut 6 bases from V and 1 base from J, with 11 bases between. This CDR3 has 14 residues. The CDR3 sequence: CASSRDLRTDTQYF. Here the CDR3 DNA reads TGTGCCAGCAGCAGGGACTTACGCACAGATACGCAGTATTTT.

V gene TRBV27 combines with J gene TRBJ2-3; 10 positions agree with TRBD2. CDR1 and CDR2 (germline): MNHEY, SMNVEV (reference sequence). The junction had 6 bases not matched to a gene; V was cut back by 5 bases and J by 7 bases. The CDR3 spans 14 residues. The CDR3 loop is CASSASGGAYTQYF. CDR3 sequence (DNA): TGTGCCAGCAGTGCGAGCGGGGGGGCCTATACGCAGTATTTT.

This clone has only one observation. The J gene is TRBJ2-3, the V gene TRBV11-2; TRBD2 agrees at 12 bases. The germline CDR1 and CDR2 sequences are SGHAT and FQNNGV. The CDR3 sequence is 16 residues long. V was clipped by 5 bases and J by 0 bases; unmatched bases: 3. The chain's CDR3 is CASSPGLAGSTDTQYF. CDR3 nucleotides: TGTGCCAGCAGCCCCGGACTAGCGGGGAGCACAGATACGCAGTATTTT.

The chain has TRBV9 and TRBJ2-3, with a weak D call TRBD2 (6 bases). The CDR3 contains 18 residues. The V end was cut by 3 bases, the J end by 6 bases, with 26 bases between. Germline assignment: CDR1 SGDLS and CDR2 YYNGEE. As DNA, the CDR3 is TGTGCCAGCAGCGCCGGGACTCCCGAGATATCACCATCGGATACGCAGTATTTT. Translation gives CASSAGTPEISPSDTQYF.

This clone was picked up a small number of times. The chain employs TRBV19 and TRBJ2-7, with D perhaps TRBD1 (6 bases). This CDR3 has 16 amino acids. Germline CDR1 LNHDA, CDR2 SQIVND (reference sequence). Trimming stripped 5 bases from V and 1 base from J, with 18 bases between. The CDR3 DNA is TGTGCCAGTAGTGGCACAGGGTCCCGACCTTCCTACGAGCAGTACTTC. Translation: CASSGTGSRPSYEQYF.